These T cell receptor beta chains were read from a single sample in a study of shared clonotypes between healthy human individuals. Method: immunoSEQ multiplex PCR; TCRdb's copy keeps in-frame clones and lacks some. The sample includes approximately 980,000 clones, 60% to 85% seen only once; the top ten take approximately 1.5%. The sequenced material came from memory CD4+ T cells sorted from blood. The origin of the receptors is a man in his late teens or twenties in good health. The CDR3 runs from the conserved cysteine through the conserved F or W. A D gene is named only where the DNA matches it firmly. Rows give clone size only sometimes, using once, few, many, or a class for an expanded clone.

TRBV29-1,TRBJ1-2,-,-,CSVETPNYGYTF
TRBV19,TRBJ1-1,TRBD1,-,CASSIGPQGSGTEAFF
TRBV27,TRBJ2-1,-,-,CASSLGGTAESYNEQFF
TRBV25-1,TRBJ1-6,TRBD1,few,CASSLDRSSYNSPLHF
TRBV6-5,TRBJ2-2,-,-,CASSALLTGELFF
TRBV2,TRBJ2-3,-,-,CASSDQGSPSTDTQYF
TRBV11-3,TRBJ2-1,-,-,CASSFTYNEQFF
TRBV6-5,TRBJ2-7,-,-,CASRKTIQAWEQYF
TRBV5-1,TRBJ2-7,TRBD2,many,CASSSRGLADYEQYF
TRBV28,TRBJ2-4,TRBD2,-,CASSFKGTSGRNIQYF
TRBV28,TRBJ1-3,-,-,CASSLEGSSGNTIYF
TRBV30,TRBJ2-3,-,-,CAWSVEGLTDTQYF
TRBV7-2,TRBJ1-1,-,-,CASSLGAGLNTEAFF
TRBV5-1,TRBJ1-2,TRBD1,-,CASSPGQGAYNYGYTF
TRBV10-1,TRBJ2-7,-,-,CASSEGTDSYEQYF
TRBV2,TRBJ1-5,TRBD1,-,CACRDSLSNQPQHF
TRBV6-5,TRBJ2-2,TRBD2,once,CASRGLAVNTGELFF
TRBV19,TRBJ2-2,TRBD1,-,CASSTPGTGGAGELFF
TRBV9,TRBJ2-5,TRBD1,-,CASSVGQGGGETQYF
TRBV30,TRBJ1-5,-,-,CAWSGPNQPQHF
TRBV21-1,TRBJ2-7,-,many,CASSKGGTGTSYEQYF
TRBV30,TRBJ2-3,TRBD2,-,CAQRGPSGRSTDTQYF
TRBV10-1,TRBJ2-5,-,-,CASSESRGSGTQYF
TRBV19,TRBJ2-2,-,-,CASSLYTGELFF
TRBV6-1,TRBJ1-5,-,-,CASSELVSTSNQPQHF
TRBV6-5,TRBJ1-6,TRBD1,once,CASSYSRGDSYSPLHF
TRBV18,TRBJ1-2,TRBD1,-,CASSEDRDAYGYTF
TRBV10-3,TRBJ1-2,-,-,CAGRAWVGDNYGYTF
TRBV7-2,TRBJ2-3,TRBD2,-,CASSLHSGGSTDTQYF
TRBV6-1,TRBJ2-3,-,-,CASRAGVTDTQYF
TRBV9,TRBJ1-1,TRBD1,few,CASSAQGDWTEAFF